This paragraph reports one T cell receptor beta chain. This sample was taken from a study of blood T cell repertoires in COVID-19. About the research overall: The study drew acute and convalescent COVID-19 samples from the United States, Italy and Spain. Nucleic acid was either cDNA or gDNA, and it came from T cells, B-cell-depleted T cells, or PBMCs.

Methods used by the authors: Cell counts per sample came from amplifying reference gene primers. Some clones are missing from TCRdb's copy, which holds only in-frame ones; the method was immunoSEQ multiplex PCR. The V and J calls and the clone size are those of that table, but D and trimming were determined from the DNA. The repertoire holds hundreds of thousands of clones, about 83% seen once, with 2% to 3% in the top ten. The length of the CDR3 is 15 residues. In germline, CDR1 is SGHVS, CDR2 FQNEAQ. V shed 4 bases, J shed 2 bases, and the junction held 5 bases outside the gene matches. The V and J genes are TRBV7-8 and TRBJ2-5; 9 positions agree with TRBD1. The source is a woman in her 40s with active or convalescent COVID-19. The sequenced sample consisted of peripheral blood. Here the CDR3 reads CASSSETGGQETQYF. DNA of the CDR3: TGTGCCAGCAGCTCGGAGACAGGGGGGCAAGAGACCCAGTACTTC.